The 25 T cell receptor beta chains presented below share a single source sample, sequenced in a study of T-cell memory formation after mild COVID-19. TCRdb reprocessed the 5' RACE reads via MiXCR and lists one record per CDR3 protein. The sample lists some 410,000 distinct CDR3 sequences; roughly a quarter were seen once. The specimen sequenced was PBMCs or a T cell subset sorted from them (not recorded which). These receptors all stem from an adult woman who had mild COVID-19 (a few samples of this study predate the infection). Cell type and time point are not known.

This clonotype was seen a handful of times. The V and J genes are TRBV20-1 and TRBJ1-1; D ambiguous. Germline CDR1 DFQATT, CDR2 SNEGSKA (reference sequence). The CDR3 loop spans 13 amino acids. The V end lost 0 bases, the J end lost 4 bases, and 9 bases lay between the germline ends. The CDR3 loop is CSARDSIRTEAFF. The CDR3 region has the DNA TGCAGTGCTAGAGACAGCATACGCACTGAAGCTTTCTTT.

This clonotype was seen a few times. The V call is TRBV6-5, the J call TRBJ2-7, with D tentatively TRBD1 or TRBD2 (5 bases each). V lost 6 bases and J lost 4, with 13 bases in between. Germline V gene data show CDR1 as MNHEY and CDR2 as SVGAGI. The CDR3 loop spans 13 amino acids. The CDR3 here is CASSRDGRYEQYF. CDR3 in DNA: TGTGCCAGCAGCCGGGACGGCCGTTACGAGCAGTACTTC.

This clonotype occurred a few times. The chain employs TRBV4-3 and TRBJ1-6; 9 nucleotides align to TRBD1. Trimming cost V 1 base and J 6 bases; bases outside gene matches: 7. This CDR3 spans 17 amino acids. CDR1 and CDR2 from the germline V gene are LGHNA and YSLEER. CDR3 sequence: CASSQAGQGKGNSPLHF. DNA of the CDR3: TGCGCCAGCAGCCAAGCCGGACAGGGGAAGGGTAATTCACCCCTCCACTTT.

This clonotype was counted ten times or more. The V call is TRBV20-1, the J call TRBJ2-3; no reliable D call. CDR3 length equals 14 residues. Germline assignment: CDR1 DFQATT and CDR2 SNEGSKA (reference sequence). Trimming pared 0 bases from V and 3 bases from J, leaving 10 bases between. The CDR3 loop reads CSARDTEGTDTQYF. For the CDR3, the DNA is TGCAGTGCTAGAGATACCGAAGGGACAGATACGCAGTATTTT.

This sequence joins TRBV12-3 or TRBV12-4 and TRBJ1-2, with D possibly matching TRBD1 (6 bases). V was trimmed by 7 bases and J by 8 bases, leaving 17 bases between them. This CDR3 comprises 13 residues. DNA for the CDR3: TGTGCCAGCACCTTTGGCAGGGGCAGGGGCTACACCTTC. This codes for CASTFGRGRGYTF.

The chain carries TRBV9 and TRBJ1-5; TRBD1 agrees at 8 bases. Germline V gene data show CDR1 as SGDLS and CDR2 as YYNGEE. J was trimmed by 6 bases and V by 3 bases; bases with no gene match: 8. This CDR3 spans 15 amino acids. CDR3 coding DNA: TGTGCCAGCAGCGAGTCTACCGGGACAGGTCAGCCCCAGCATTTT. It encodes CASSESTGTGQPQHF.

This sequence joins TRBV15 and TRBJ2-7; 8 positions agree with TRBD1. This CDR3 has 15 amino acids. With 1 base clipped from V and 5 bases from J, the junction kept 7 bases outside the gene matches. Germline V gives CDR1 LNHNV, CDR2 YYDKDF (reference sequence). The CDR3 region is CATSRGGQGADEQYF. CDR3 in DNA: TGTGCCACCAGCAGAGGAGGGCAGGGGGCCGACGAGCAGTACTTC.

The genes are TRBV5-4 and TRBJ2-3; 10 nucleotides agree with TRBD2. Trimming cost V 4 bases and J 6 bases; bases outside gene matches: 11. The CDR3 has 16 residues. CDR1 is SGHNT and CDR2 is YYREEE in the germline V gene (reference sequence). The DNA of the CDR3 is TGTGCCAGCAGCCGTCCTAGCGGGAGAAGTAGGGATACGCAGTATTTT. Protein product: CASSRPSGRSRDTQYF.

This clonotype turned up a few times. This chain's CDR3 is CASSPQPSSYNEQFF. In DNA, the CDR3 is TGTGCCAGCAGCCCTCAGCCTAGCTCCTACAATGAGCAGTTCTTC. The V call is TRBV7-3, the J call TRBJ2-1; D is uncertain. CDR1 SGHTA and CDR2 FQGTGA come from the germline V gene. Trimming took off 5 bases at V and 0 bases at J, with 11 bases between the two ends. The CDR3 is made up of 15 amino acids.

This clonotype occurred a few times. CDR3 amino acids: CATSDPTGSRGYTF. DNA of the CDR3: TGTGCCACCAGTGATCCGACAGGGTCGCGTGGCTACACCTTC. The chain has TRBV24-1 and TRBJ1-2, with 7 bases that match TRBD1. Trimming took 3 bases from V and 7 from J; bases not matched to a gene: 7. The CDR3 runs 14 residues. The germline gives CDR1 KGHDR, CDR2 SFDVKD.

This clonotype has just a few counts. V and J are TRBV18 and TRBJ1-1; D is possibly TRBD1 (6 bases). The CDR3 is 17 residues long. With 6 bases removed from V and 6 bases from J, the gap between germline ends came to 26 bases. Germline CDR1 and CDR2: KGHSH and LQKENI. The CDR3 nucleotides read TGTGCCAGCTCTGAGTTCGGGGGCCATACTTCGGGCCCTGAAGCTTTCTTT. It codes for CASSEFGGHTSGPEAFF.

This clonotype came up a few times. J is TRBJ2-7 and V is TRBV6-1; 8 bases line up with TRBD2. The V segment lost 8 bases and the J segment 2 bases; nucleotides outside the gene matches: 17. CDR1 is MNHNS, CDR2 SASEGT, per germline. The CDR3 runs to 17 residues. CDR3 nucleotide sequence: TGTGCCAGCCGCTCATACCCGGGAGGGGGTGGCCCCTACGAGCAGTACTTC. This sequence encodes CASRSYPGGGGPYEQYF.

The gene calls are TRBV29-1 and TRBJ2-5, with 7 bases aligning to TRBD1. Per the germline V gene, CDR1 is SQVTM and CDR2 is ANQGSEA. The CDR3 is 12 residues long. With 7 bases clipped from V and 5 bases from J, the junction kept 7 bases outside the gene matches. CDR3 in DNA: TGCAGCGGCCTGACAGGGCGGGAGACCCAGTACTTC. This sequence encodes CSGLTGRETQYF.

The gene calls are TRBV19 and TRBJ2-1, with 10 bases fitting TRBD2. The J segment lost 9 bases and the V segment lost 3 bases, leaving 11 bases of the junction unmatched. From germline, CDR1 is LNHDA and CDR2 SQIVND (reference sequence). This CDR3 region has 16 residues. The CDR3 loop is CASSIGAGGPIGEQFF. CDR3 nucleotides: TGTGCCAGTAGTATCGGAGCGGGAGGGCCAATTGGTGAGCAGTTCTTC.

This clonotype appeared a few times. J is TRBJ2-1 and V is TRBV24-1; TRBD1 matches at 7 bases. The CDR3 spans 12 residues. Losses at the gene ends were 7 bases for V and 4 bases for J; bases not matched to a gene: 0. Germline CDR1 and CDR2: KGHDR and SFDVKD. This chain's CDR3 is CATRQGYNEQFF. In nucleotides, the CDR3 is TGTGCCACCAGACAGGGGTACAATGAGCAGTTCTTC.

This clonotype showed up just a few times. The chain combines TRBV7-2 with TRBJ2-2; 10 positions match TRBD2. The CDR3 is 18 residues long. In germline, CDR1 is SGHTA, CDR2 FQGNSA. J was trimmed by 7 bases and V by 3 bases; bases with no gene match: 14. As DNA, the CDR3 is TGTGCCAGCAGCTTGTATCTAGCGGGAGTTTCGATGGACGGGGAGCTGTTTTTT. As protein: CASSLYLAGVSMDGELFF. The full variable domain, with the rest looked up from reference TRBV7-2 and TRBJ2-2, is GAGVSQSPSNKVTEKGKDVELRCDPISGHTALYWYRQSLGQGLEFLIYFQGNSAPDKSGLPSDRFSAERTGGSVSTLTIQRTQQEDSAVYLCASSLYLAGVSMDGELFFGEGSRLTVL.

The J gene is TRBJ1-4, the V gene TRBV6-1, with D tentatively TRBD1 (5 bases). Trimming took off 8 bases at V and 5 bases at J, with 12 bases between the two ends. CDR3 length: 13 residues. Germline V CDR1 and CDR2: MNHNS, SASEGT. As DNA, the CDR3 is TGTGCCAGCGGGGCGGGACTAAATGAAAAACTGTTTTTT. Its protein is CASGAGLNEKLFF.

V usage is TRBV3-1 and J usage is TRBJ2-7, with 7 bases aligning to TRBD2. The length of the CDR3 is 12 residues. V lost 4 bases, J lost 7 bases, and 4 bases stayed unmatched. Germline CDR1 LGHDT, CDR2 YNNKEL (reference sequence). CDR3 nucleotide sequence: TGTGCCAGCAGCCTAAGCGGGGAAGAGCAGTACTTC. It encodes CASSLSGEEQYF.

In the case of this clonotype: The junction and the germline gene differ at one end; a read error may be behind it. The J gene is TRBJ2-3, the V gene TRBV7-2, with D maybe TRBD1 (5 bases). CDR1 SGHTA and CDR2 FQGNSA come from the germline V gene. The CDR3 length is 14 residues. The CDR3 DNA sequence: TGTGCCAGCAGCTTCCAGGGCAGCACAGATACGCAGTGTTTT. Protein sequence: CASSFQGSTDTQCF. The full variable domain, in which reference TRBV7-2 and TRBJ2-3 provide the parts outside the CDR3, is GAGVSQSPSNKVTEKGKDVELRCDPISGHTALYWYRQSLGQGLEFLIYFQGNSAPDKSGLPSDRFSAERTGGSVSTLTIQRTQQEDSAVYLCASSFQGSTDTQCFGPGTRLTVL.

This rearrangement joins TRBV2 to TRBJ2-1; D not certain. Germline V gene data show CDR1 as SNHLY and CDR2 as FYNNEI. Trimming left V 7 bases short and J 3 bases short, with 7 bases between. The CDR3 consists of 12 residues. CDR3 sequence (DNA): TGTGCCAGCACCTTTTACTACAATGAGCAGTTCTTC. Its protein product is CASTFYYNEQFF.

J is TRBJ1-2 and V is TRBV2; TRBD1 matches at 7 bases. This CDR3 region has 15 residues. Looked up from germline, CDR1 is SNHLY and CDR2 is FYNNEI. The V segment lost 9 bases and the J segment 0 bases; nucleotides outside the gene matches: 10. CDR3 DNA: TGTGCCAGTTCGGGCGAGGACAGGTCTAACTATGGCTACACCTTC. Amino acids: CASSGEDRSNYGYTF.

The genes are TRBV5-1 and TRBJ2-7, with 7 bases that match TRBD2. Germline V CDR1 and CDR2: SGHRS, YFSETQ. The CDR3 extends over 13 amino acids. J gave up 4 bases and V 4 bases, and 5 bases lay outside the gene matches. The CDR3 here is CASSPGGQYEQYF. CDR3 nucleotides: TGCGCCAGCAGCCCGGGAGGCCAATACGAGCAGTACTTC.

Only a few counts were recorded for this clonotype. The V gene is TRBV7-9, the J gene TRBJ2-2; D remains unclear. This CDR3 spans 15 amino acids. V lost 3 bases to trimming and J lost 3 bases, with 11 bases between them. Germline CDR1 SEHNR, CDR2 FQNEAQ (reference sequence). DNA for the CDR3: TGTGCCAGCAGCTTTATGGGGTACGACACCGGGGAGCTGTTTTTT. Protein: CASSFMGYDTGELFF.

This clonotype came up many times. This rearrangement joins TRBV19 to TRBJ2-5, with 7 nucleotides matching TRBD1. Germline-derived CDR1 and CDR2 are LNHDA and SQIVND (reference sequence). The CDR3 is made up of 13 amino acids. The V segment lost 6 bases and the J segment 5 bases; nucleotides outside the gene matches: 6. CDR3 bases: TGTGCCAGTAGGACAGGGTCGATGGAGACCCAGTACTTC. It translates to CASRTGSMETQYF.

V usage is TRBV12-5 and J usage is TRBJ2-7, with D perhaps matching TRBD1 (6 bases). V was shortened by 5 bases and J by 2 bases, with 13 bases between the two germline ends. The CDR3 runs 14 residues. Germline CDR1 reads LGHNT; CDR2 reads FRNRAP. CDR3 sequence: CASGAGTSTYEQYF. The CDR3 coding sequence is TGTGCTAGTGGTGCCGGGACATCTACCTACGAGCAGTACTTC.